This paragraph reports one TCR beta chain. This sample also contains other DNA sequences that code for the same CDR3. Per the germline V gene, CDR1 is MGHRA and CDR2 is YSYEKL. The CDR3 contains 14 residues. Trimming at V came to 6 bases and at J to 0 bases, leaving 5 bases not matched to a gene. The sample is drawn from a study of technical replicates of blood from several donors. Profiling relied on immunoSEQ multiplex PCR, and the TCRdb table lists in-frame clones only, not all of them. The table includes more than 65,000 clones, around 91% detected once. J is TRBJ2-7 and V is TRBV4-1, with 7 bases aligning to TRBD1. The sequence was collected from a human donor in good health. Some clones in this sample may be carry-over from other donors' samples. The specimen sequenced was T cells isolated from PBMCs. The CDR3: CASSPGQSSYEQYF. CDR3 nucleotide sequence: TGCGCCAGCAGTCCGGGACAGAGCTCCTACGAGCAGTACTTC.